Presented here are 15 T cell receptor beta chains from one specimen sequenced in a study of monozygotic twins with inflammatory bowel disease. TCRdb re-called the 5' RACE reads and catalogs CDR3 proteins one per entry, DNA excluded. This sample's table reports 300,000 to 400,000 distinct CDR3 sequences. Input material: blood. The receptors here all came from a human donor with ulcerative colitis or Crohn's disease, or a healthy co-twin of an affected twin (not recorded which).

The rearrangement links TRBV5-1 to TRBJ1-2. The germline gives CDR1 SGHRS, CDR2 YFSETQ. The CDR3 loop spans 18 amino acids. The CDR3 here is CASSPRLLQGQLYYGYTF. Full variable domain (outside the CDR3, taken from reference TRBV5-1 and TRBJ1-2): KAGVTQTPRYLIKTRGQQVTLSCSPISGHRSVSWYQQTPGQGLQFLFEYFSETQRNKGNFPGRFSGRQFSNSRSEMNVSTLELGDSALYLCASSPRLLQGQLYYGYTFGSGTRLTVV.

CDR3 in amino acids: CASSPWDKPYEQYF. The rearrangement uses TRBV7-9 and TRBJ2-7; TCRdb proposes TRBD1, but this gene call is untestable without DNA. CDR3 length: 14 residues. Germline assignment: CDR1 SEHNR and CDR2 FQNEAQ (reference sequence).

V and J are TRBV5-4 and TRBJ1-3; TCRdb returns TRBD1, unconfirmable since there is no DNA. This CDR3 is built from 17 residues. CDR1 is SGHNT and CDR2 is YYREEE in the germline V gene (reference sequence). CDR3 residues: CASSDWTGGISGNTIYF.

This chain joins TRBV6-1 and TRBJ2-5; TCRdb reports TRBD2, a call that lacks DNA to check it against. The CDR3 covers 12 residues. Germline V lookup: CDR1 MNHNS, CDR2 SASEGT. This CDR3 reads CASSGSEETQYF.

The genes are TRBV6-5 and TRBJ1-1; the TCRdb D gene call, TRBD1, has no DNA to confirm it. The CDR3 has 14 residues. Per germline, CDR1 MNHEY and CDR2 SVGAGI. CDR3 residues: CASSSTPGAAEAFF.

This rearrangement joins TRBV5-5 to TRBJ1-5. From germline, CDR1 is SGHKS and CDR2 YYEKEE (reference sequence). This CDR3 contains 17 residues. The CDR3 loop reads CASSLEVIGPALEPQHF.

The chain has TRBV5-4 and TRBJ2-2. Germline CDR1 reads SGHNT; CDR2 reads YYREEE (reference sequence). This CDR3 region has 15 residues. The CDR3 region is CASSLKVGNTGELFF. Full variable domain (rest looked up from reference TRBV5-4 and TRBJ2-2): ETGVTQSPTHLIKTRGQQVTLRCSSQSGHNTVSWYQQALGQGPQFIFQYYREEENGRGNFPPRFSGLQFPNYSSELNVNALELDDSALYLCASSLKVGNTGELFFGEGSRLTVL.

The chain uses TRBV12-3 or TRBV12-4 and TRBJ1-3. The CDR3 is 16 amino acids. This chain's CDR3 is CASSFGPDSSGNTIYF.

The rearrangement links TRBV28 to TRBJ1-5; absent DNA, TCRdb's TRBD1 call cannot be checked. The germline V gene encodes CDR1 MDHEN and CDR2 SYDVKM. The CDR3 is 15 residues long. The CDR3 region is CASSPQGLANQPQHF.

The chain uses TRBV6-5 and TRBJ2-7; the TCRdb D gene call, TRBD1, has no DNA to confirm it. Looked up from germline, CDR1 is MNHEY and CDR2 is SVGAGI. The CDR3 spans 17 residues. The CDR3 region is CASSYRGGNRGTYEQYF.

The chain employs TRBV11-2 and TRBJ2-5; TCRdb reports TRBD1, a call that lacks DNA to check it against. CDR1 and CDR2 (germline): SGHAT, FQNNGV. The CDR3 length is 18 residues. This CDR3 is CASSLFLKPDLSQETQYF.

The rearrangement uses TRBV27 and TRBJ2-4. The CDR3 extends over 17 amino acids. Germline V gene lookup returns CDR1 MNHEY and CDR2 SMNVEV (reference sequence). The CDR3 sequence is CASSPYDPNPAKNIQYF.

The chain carries TRBV5-1 and TRBJ1-4; TCRdb designates TRBD1, a call that cannot be tested without DNA. The V gene's germline CDR1 is SGHRS and CDR2 YFSETQ. This CDR3 comprises 15 residues. CDR3 sequence: CASSWADRDNEKLFF.

The V gene is TRBV20-1, the J gene TRBJ1-6; the D call of TRBD1 rests on TCRdb alone, since no DNA is present to check it. This CDR3 is built from 15 residues. The germline gives CDR1 DFQATT, CDR2 SNEGSKA (reference sequence). Here the CDR3 reads CSARDGTGGRSPLHF.

The chain recombines TRBV3-1 with TRBJ2-1. Per the germline V gene, CDR1 is LGHDT and CDR2 is YNNKEL (reference sequence). The CDR3 spans 13 residues. This CDR3 reads CASSQDPSNEQFF.